The 26 T cell receptor beta chains below were found in one sample sequenced in a study of response to subunit inactivated influenza vaccine. Each CDR3 protein gets one entry after TCRdb re-called the RT-PCR reads with MiXCR. The data show roughly 650,000 distinct CDR3 sequences, with approximately 14% seen just once and less than 8.5% held by the top ten. The specimen comprised PBMCs from blood, sampled around 14 days before vaccination. These receptor sequences come from a man aged 45-60 years who received an inactivated influenza vaccine.

This clonotype was detected many times. This sequence joins TRBV20-1 and TRBJ2-3, with TRBD2 matching over 12 bases. The CDR3 sequence is 16 residues long. Germline V CDR1 and CDR2: DFQATT, SNEGSKA (reference sequence). Losses at the gene ends were 0 bases for V and 4 bases for J; bases not matched to a gene: 5. The CDR3 loop reads CSARDLAGGPADTQYF. The DNA of the CDR3 is TGCAGTGCTAGAGATCTAGCGGGGGGGCCCGCAGATACGCAGTATTTT.

This clonotype was seen a few times. The chain employs TRBV11-1 and TRBJ2-3; D possibly uses TRBD1 or TRBD2 (5 bases each). CDR1 SGHAT and CDR2 FQDESV come from the germline V gene (reference sequence). This CDR3 contains 13 residues. Trimming stripped 5 bases from V and 4 bases from J, with 10 bases between. CDR3 sequence reads: CASSRDLPDTQYF. The CDR3 DNA follows: TGTGCCAGCAGCCGGGACCTCCCAGATACGCAGTATTTT.

The V call is TRBV28, the J call TRBJ2-7, with TRBD2 matching over 7 bases. CDR1 is MDHEN and CDR2 is SYDVKM in the germline V gene. V gave up 5 bases and J gave up 5 bases; unmatched junction bases: 15. The CDR3 covers 16 residues. CDR3 nucleotides: TGTGCCAGCAGTAGTCCCTGGGGGGGTCGGGCGGACGAGCAGTACTTC. Amino acid sequence: CASSSPWGGRADEQYF.

This clonotype was seen only a few times. The V gene is TRBV11-2, the J gene TRBJ1-5, with TRBD1 matching over 12 bases. This CDR3 is built from 19 residues. The V gene end was trimmed by 1 base and the J gene end by 6 bases; junction bases not matched to a gene: 13. Germline CDR1 and CDR2: SGHAT and FQNNGV. CDR3 protein: CASSLGDRGLLGISQPQHF. CDR3 sequence (DNA): TGTGCCAGCAGCTTAGGGGACAGGGGGCTTCTCGGAATCTCTCAGCCCCAGCATTTT.

J is TRBJ2-2 and V is TRBV7-2; TRBD2 matches at 7 bases. V shed 5 bases, J shed 6 bases, and the junction held 15 bases outside the gene matches. Per the germline V gene, CDR1 is SGHTA and CDR2 is FQGNSA. This CDR3 has 17 amino acids. In DNA form, the CDR3 reads TGTGCCAGCAGCCCACGGGGGAGGGTTCTTAAGTCCGGGGAGCTGTTTTTT. Its protein is CASSPRGRVLKSGELFF.

The chain combines TRBV20-1 with TRBJ2-3; the match to TRBD2 covers 9 bases. J lost 0 bases, V lost 5 bases, and 18 bases had no gene match. The CDR3 covers 19 residues. Germline CDR1 and CDR2: DFQATT and SNEGSKA (reference sequence). The CDR3: CSAPPHPLAGDESTDTQYF. The CDR3 DNA reads TGCAGTGCTCCTCCTCATCCCTTAGCGGGAGACGAGAGCACAGATACGCAGTATTTT.

V gene TRBV28 combines with J gene TRBJ2-1; 10 bases are a match to TRBD1. The CDR3 covers 17 residues. Trimming removed 5 bases from V and 5 bases from J; junction bases left unmatched: 12. CDR1 and CDR2 (germline): MDHEN, SYDVKM. In DNA form, the CDR3 reads TGTGCCAGCAGTGTTTCATTGACAGGGGGCTCGCACAATGAGCAGTTCTTC. Its translation: CASSVSLTGGSHNEQFF.

A few counts support this clonotype. The chain joins TRBV28 to TRBJ2-7; no firm D call. Germline V lookup: CDR1 MDHEN, CDR2 SYDVKM. The CDR3 spans 14 residues. The V end lost 1 base, the J end lost 4 bases, and 11 bases lay between the germline ends. CDR3 sequence: CASSLSAGQYEQYF. DNA of the CDR3: TGTGCCAGCAGTTTATCAGCAGGCCAATACGAGCAGTACTTC.

This chain uses TRBV2 with TRBJ2-1, with TRBD2 matching 10 bases. Germline-derived CDR1 and CDR2 are SNHLY and FYNNEI. The CDR3 extends over 16 amino acids. V dropped 6 bases and J dropped 6; count of bases not matched to a gene: 11. The CDR3 DNA is TGTGCCAGCAGCGCCTTCCTAGCGGGAGCCGCCAATGAGCAGTTCTTC. It yields the protein CASSAFLAGAANEQFF.

The genes are TRBV4-1 and TRBJ1-3, with unresolved D. The germline V gene encodes CDR1 MGHRA and CDR2 YSYEKL. This CDR3 is built from 15 residues. V was trimmed by 3 bases and J by 0 bases, leaving 9 bases between them. CDR3 nucleotides: TGCGCCAGCAGCCAGGTCGGGAGCTCTGGAAACACCATATATTTT. Translation: CASSQVGSSGNTIYF.

This clonotype came up a few times. The CDR3 DNA follows: TGCGCCAGCAGCCAATACAGGGGGAACTCCTACGAGCAGTACTTC. The encoded protein is CASSQYRGNSYEQYF. The genes are TRBV4-1 and TRBJ2-7, with 8 bases identical to TRBD1. Germline V gene sequence: CDR1 MGHRA, CDR2 YSYEKL. CDR3 length equals 15 residues. Unmatched junction bases numbered 3, after V lost 2 bases and J lost 0 bases.

This clonotype was picked up many times. This chain uses TRBV20-1 with TRBJ1-1; 7 bases are a match to TRBD1. With 2 bases clipped from V and 7 bases from J, the junction kept 16 bases outside the gene matches. Germline V gene data show CDR1 as DFQATT and CDR2 as SNEGSKA (reference sequence). This CDR3 is 16 amino acids long. CDR3 in DNA: TGCAGTGCTAGAAGGGTCGGGAACAGGGGAATTGGTGAAGCTTTCTTT. Protein product: CSARRVGNRGIGEAFF.

This chain joins TRBV28 and TRBJ2-7; no reliable D call. The CDR3 contains 11 residues. Germline CDR1 MDHEN, CDR2 SYDVKM. V lost 7 bases to trimming and J lost 7 bases, with 11 bases between them. The CDR3 is CASNLVGEQYF. The CDR3 region has the DNA TGTGCCAGCAACCTGGTCGGGGAGCAGTACTTC.

The gene calls are TRBV6-2 or TRBV6-3 and TRBJ1-5; 8 nucleotides line up with TRBD1. With V trimmed by 7 bases and J by 3 bases, 5 bases remained unmatched. CDR1 MNHEY and CDR2 SVGEGT come from the germline V gene. The CDR3 is 14 residues long. This chain's CDR3 is CASTPGQANQPQHF. The CDR3 DNA reads TGTGCCAGCACTCCGGGACAGGCCAATCAGCCCCAGCATTTT.

There are many counts of this clonotype. This chain uses TRBV5-1 with TRBJ1-2, with D possibly matching TRBD1 (5 bases). V shed 2 bases and J shed 2 bases, with 10 bases lying between them. Germline V gene sequence: CDR1 SGHRS, CDR2 YFSETQ. The CDR3 runs 14 residues. CDR3 DNA: TGCGCCAGCAGCTTCTCGGGGACCAACTATGGCTACACCTTC. Amino acid sequence: CASSFSGTNYGYTF.

This chain connects TRBV4-1 to TRBJ2-1; maybe TRBD2 (7 bases). CDR3 length: 17 amino acids. V dropped 2 bases and J dropped 8 bases, with 22 bases sitting between them. Germline assignment: CDR1 MGHRA and CDR2 YSYEKL. The CDR3 DNA reads TGCGCCAGCAGCCAACTAGCCGCGGGGGCACTCAATGATGAGCAGTTCTTC. It codes for CASSQLAAGALNDEQFF.

The rearrangement uses TRBV10-3 and TRBJ1-2, with 7 bases identical to TRBD1. With V trimmed by 5 bases and J by 4 bases, 4 bases remained unmatched. The V gene's germline CDR1 is ENHRY and CDR2 SYGVKD. The CDR3 totals 13 residues. The CDR3 coding sequence is TGTGCCATCAGTCGGGACAGCATCTATGGCTACACCTTC. Translating it yields CAISRDSIYGYTF.

This sequence joins TRBV6-5 and TRBJ2-7; D uncertain. V was pared by 0 bases and J by 2 bases, with 8 bases between. CDR3 length equals 14 residues. Germline loops: CDR1 MNHEY, CDR2 SVGAGI. In nucleotides, the CDR3 is TGTGCCAGCAGTTACTCAGGTACTCCCTACGAGCAGTACTTC. It translates to CASSYSGTPYEQYF.

The J gene is TRBJ1-5, the V gene TRBV20-1; no definite D call. The CDR3 has 16 amino acids. Trimming removed 1 base from V and 0 bases from J, with 13 bases in between. Germline V lookup: CDR1 DFQATT, CDR2 SNEGSKA (reference sequence). DNA for the CDR3: TGCAGTGCTAGAGGCGGGGTTCAGCCTAGCAATCAGCCCCAGCATTTT. It is translated as CSARGGVQPSNQPQHF.

The table lists this clonotype with a few counts. CDR3 sequence (DNA): TGTGCCAGCAGTGGGACTCCGACGGTCGAGACCCAGTACTTC. The encoded protein is CASSGTPTVETQYF. The rearrangement uses TRBV6-1 and TRBJ2-5; D is perhaps TRBD2 (5 bases). The CDR3 contains 14 residues. CDR1 MNHNS and CDR2 SASEGT come from the germline V gene. The V end was cut by 4 bases, the J end by 5 bases, with 14 bases between.

This clonotype was seen more than once but under ten times. The CDR3 reads CSVEQANTEAFF. The CDR3 DNA reads TGCAGCGTTGAACAGGCGAACACTGAAGCTTTCTTT. The chain joins TRBV29-1 to TRBJ1-1; D not resolved. There are 12 residues in the CDR3. Germline CDR1 reads SQVTM; CDR2 reads ANQGSEA. V dropped 2 bases and J dropped 1 base, with 5 bases sitting between them.

As regards this clonotype: With a much larger clone just one base away, this may be a read error. The chain couples TRBV5-1 to TRBJ2-7; TRBD2 might be the D (6 bases). The CDR3 contains 12 residues. V lost 2 bases and J lost 5, with 8 bases in between. CDR1 is SGHRS, CDR2 YFSETQ, per germline. CDR3: CASSFGGDEQYF. The CDR3 DNA follows: TGCGCCAGCAGCTTCGGGGGAGACGAGCAGTACTTC.

Remarks on this clonotype: A much larger clone sits a single nucleotide away, making a read error possible. This chain uses TRBV4-3 with TRBJ2-1; a weak D match, TRBD2 (6 bases). Trimming took off 7 bases at V and 6 bases at J, with 22 bases between the two ends. The CDR3 has 16 residues. Germline V gene sequence: CDR1 LGHNA, CDR2 YSLEER. The CDR3 DNA follows: TGCGCCAGCATCCCGGGTGGGACTCTTACGGGCAATGAGCAGTTCTTC. It specifies CASIPGGTLTGNEQFF.

CDR3 bases: TGTGCCAGCAGCTGGGCTAGCGGGAGAAATACCGGGGAGCTGTTTTTT. Translating it yields CASSWASGRNTGELFF. The chain has TRBV7-3 and TRBJ2-2; TRBD2 agrees at 10 bases. This CDR3 contains 16 residues. Germline CDR1 reads SGHTA; CDR2 reads FQGTGA. The junction had 7 bases not matched to a gene; V was cut back by 4 bases and J by 5 bases.

This clonotype was observed many times. V usage is TRBV3-1 and J usage is TRBJ2-1, with D tentatively TRBD2 (5 bases). Germline CDR1 reads LGHDT; CDR2 reads YNNKEL (reference sequence). The CDR3 totals 11 residues. Trimming removed 9 bases at V and 11 bases at J, with 14 bases between. CDR3 coding DNA: TGTGCCAGTGAGCTAGCAGATAAGCAGTTCTTC. It codes for CASELADKQFF.

This chain uses TRBV7-3 with TRBJ2-4; D might be TRBD1 (6 bases). This CDR3 spans 20 amino acids. The germline gives CDR1 SGHTA, CDR2 FQGTGA. V gave up 5 bases and J gave up 0 bases, with 26 bases separating them. In DNA form, the CDR3 reads TGTGCCAGCAGCCACAAAACCCCGGACAGCACCACGCTAGCCAAAAACATTCAGTACTTC. This gives the protein CASSHKTPDSTTLAKNIQYF.